Presented here are 24 T cell receptor beta chains from one specimen sequenced in a study of cytomegalovirus exposure and HLA in healthy donors. Primers for the PCR totalled 60 Vbeta and 13 Jbeta. TCRdb keeps only in-frame clones here, not all; method: immunoSEQ multiplex PCR. The data hold under 45,000 clones, with roughly 80% observed a single time. Sequencing was performed on PBMCs. Every receptor here comes from a man aged 30-40 years in good health and CMV-seronegative.

A few counts support this clone. This chain joins TRBV6-1 and TRBJ2-1, with 8 bases matching TRBD2. Germline loops: CDR1 MNHNS, CDR2 SASEGT. The CDR3 runs 15 residues. With 0 bases clipped from V and 2 bases from J, the junction kept 0 bases outside the gene matches. CDR3: CASSEAAGAYNEQFF. CDR3 coding DNA: TGTGCCAGCAGTGAAGCAGCGGGAGCCTACAATGAGCAGTTCTTC.

This sequence joins TRBV4-3 and TRBJ2-3; 12 bases fit TRBD2. V gave up 3 bases and J gave up 1 base; unmatched junction bases: 8. The CDR3 covers 18 residues. Germline V CDR1 and CDR2: LGHNA, YSLEER. The CDR3 loop reads CASSQTSGSGGGTDTQYF. Written as DNA, the CDR3 is TGCGCCAGCAGCCAGACTAGCGGGAGTGGTGGTGGCACAGATACGCAGTATTTT.

V is TRBV11-2 and J is TRBJ2-5; D not resolved. The J call may be in error: the DNA end matches TRBJ2-7 better. Germline V gives CDR1 SGHAT, CDR2 FQNNGV. The CDR3 length is 12 residues. CDR3 region: CASSLELYEQYF. DNA of the CDR3: TGTGCCAGCAGCTTAGAACTCTACGAGCAGTACTTC.

V gene TRBV4-1 combines with J gene TRBJ1-4; a weak D match, TRBD1 (5 bases). The CDR3 is 12 residues long. V was cut by 5 bases and J by 6 bases, with 7 bases left in between. CDR1 is MGHRA and CDR2 is YSYEKL in the germline V gene. CDR3 DNA: TGCGCCAGCAGCTGGGGCCATGAAAAACTGTTTTTT. Protein: CASSWGHEKLFF.

The rearrangement uses TRBV19 and TRBJ2-2; 8 bases agree with TRBD1. Per germline, CDR1 LNHDA and CDR2 SQIVND (reference sequence). The CDR3 consists of 15 residues. V lost 0 bases and J lost 6; bases outside the gene matches: 3. CDR3 nucleotide sequence: TGTGCCAGTAGTATAGAGGACAGGGTGCCCGGGGAGCTGTTTTTT. Residues: CASSIEDRVPGELFF.

Remarks on this clone: This CDR3 is also generated by other DNA sequences in the sample. The chain recombines TRBV25-1 with TRBJ2-3; 9 nucleotides line up with TRBD2. CDR1 MGHDK and CDR2 SYGVNS come from the germline V gene. The CDR3 spans 18 residues. The junction had 9 bases not matched to a gene; V was cut back by 1 base and J by 1 base. CDR3 nucleotides: TGTGCCAGCAGTGAATCGAGTAGCGGGAGACAAGGCACAGATACGCAGTATTTT. This gives the protein CASSESSSGRQGTDTQYF.

V and J are TRBV28 and TRBJ1-5; D uncertain. The CDR3 totals 17 residues. The germline V gene has CDR1 MDHEN and CDR2 SYDVKM. V lost 5 bases and J 0 bases, leaving 17 bases between the germline ends. CDR3 protein: CASSIGSSPYSNQPQHF. The CDR3 nucleotides are TGTGCCAGCAGTATCGGTTCGAGCCCCTATAGCAATCAGCCCCAGCATTTT.

This chain uses TRBV19 with TRBJ2-2, with TRBD1 as a possible D gene (7 bases). Germline assignment: CDR1 LNHDA and CDR2 SQIVND (reference sequence). The length of the CDR3 is 16 residues. The V end lost 10 bases, the J end lost 1 base, and 19 bases lay between the germline ends. This CDR3 is CATKEAGQKNTGELFF. CDR3 bases: TGTGCCACCAAAGAGGCGGGACAGAAGAACACCGGGGAGCTGTTTTTT.

The chain combines TRBV7-8 with TRBJ2-7; 9 bases match TRBD2. Germline CDR1 SGHVS, CDR2 FQNEAQ. This CDR3 region has 15 residues. J lost 6 bases, V lost 2 bases, and 8 bases had no gene match. The CDR3 here is CASSLTGTSSGEQYF. Written as DNA, the CDR3 is TGTGCCAGCAGCTTAACAGGGACTAGCAGCGGCGAGCAGTACTTC.

This clone has just a few counts. V and J are TRBV7-3 and TRBJ2-1; 14 nucleotides line up with TRBD2. This CDR3 spans 16 amino acids. The germline V gene has CDR1 SGHTA and CDR2 FQGTGA. Trimming cost V 6 bases and J 7 bases; bases outside gene matches: 8. CDR3 nucleotide sequence: TGTGCCAGCAGTGGGACTAGCGGGAGTACTAGGAATGAGCAGTTCTTC. Translated: CASSGTSGSTRNEQFF. The whole variable domain, filled in from reference TRBV7-3 and TRBJ2-1, reads GAGVSQTPSNKVTEKGKYVELRCDPISGHTALYWYRQSLGQGPEFLIYFQGTGAADDSGLPNDRFFAVRPEGSVSTLKIQRTERGDSAVYLCASSGTSGSTRNEQFFGPGTRLTVL.

The chain carries TRBV7-7 and TRBJ2-4; 9 nucleotides align to TRBD1. The J segment lost 7 bases and the V segment lost 6 bases, leaving 10 bases of the junction unmatched. The CDR3 has 15 residues. CDR1 and CDR2 (germline): SSHAT, FNYEAQ (reference sequence). In DNA, the CDR3 is TGTGCCAGCAGTTATTTGGGACAGGGAGCGAACATTCAGTACTTC. Translated, it gives CASSYLGQGANIQYF.

This sequence joins TRBV14 and TRBJ2-2; 11 positions match TRBD2. V lost 0 bases to trimming and J lost 5 bases; unmatched junction nucleotides: 8. Germline CDR1 SGHDN, CDR2 FVKESK. This CDR3 is 18 amino acids long. CDR3 nucleotides: TGTGCCAGCAGCCAAGATCCTAGCGGGAGGCCGGGGACCGGGGAGCTGTTTTTT. This codes for CASSQDPSGRPGTGELFF.

The chain couples TRBV18 to TRBJ1-1, with 9 bases identical to TRBD1. J lost 0 bases, V lost 4 bases, and 12 bases had no gene match. The CDR3 is 18 residues long. The germline gives CDR1 KGHSH, CDR2 LQKENI. CDR3 region: CASSLSGTGIGMNTEAFF. The CDR3 bases are TGTGCCAGCTCACTCTCCGGGACAGGGATCGGGATGAACACTGAAGCTTTCTTT.

This chain connects TRBV4-1 to TRBJ2-3; no definite D call. Germline CDR1 and CDR2: MGHRA and YSYEKL. The germline V and J ends were trimmed by 2 bases and 0 bases, with 12 bases remaining between them. The CDR3 is 16 residues long. CDR3 in DNA: TGCGCCAGCAGCCAAATTCATCTAGTTAGCACAGATACGCAGTATTTT. Residues: CASSQIHLVSTDTQYF.

V and J are TRBV10-2 and TRBJ1-4; TRBD1 agrees at 7 bases. The CDR3 has 16 residues. Germline lookup yields CDR1 WSHSY and CDR2 SAAADI. The V and J ends lost 0 bases and 7 bases, in that order; junction bases with no gene match: 8. In nucleotides, the CDR3 is TGCGCCAGCAGTGAGTCGCAGGGGGGTTATGGTGAAAAACTGTTTTTT. This sequence encodes CASSESQGGYGEKLFF.

DNA of the CDR3: TGTGCCAGCAGCGTCGGACAACTGACAGTCAGCTATGGCTACACCTTC. It yields the protein CASSVGQLTVSYGYTF. This chain links TRBV5-4 with TRBJ1-2; perhaps TRBD1 as D (5 bases). CDR3 length equals 16 residues. The V gene lost 4 bases and the J gene lost 4 bases, with 20 bases spanning the gap. Germline loops: CDR1 SGHNT, CDR2 YYREEE (reference sequence).

This clone appeared a single time. The chain joins TRBV19 to TRBJ1-1; D call uncertain. V lost 7 bases and J lost 0, with 18 bases in between. The CDR3 length is 16 residues. From germline, CDR1 is LNHDA and CDR2 SQIVND (reference sequence). The CDR3 region has the DNA TGTGCCAGTACAACCCCAAGCGGCGGGCTGAACACTGAAGCTTTCTTT. Translation gives CASTTPSGGLNTEAFF. Based on the CDR3 plus reference TRBV19 and TRBJ1-1, the full variable domain is DGGITQSPKYLFRKEGQNVTLSCEQNLNHDAMYWYRQDPGQGLRLIYYSQIVNDFQKGDIAEGYSVSREKKESFPLTVTSAQKNPTAFYLCASTTPSGGLNTEAFFGQGTRLTVV.

This clone appeared once. V is TRBV10-1 and J is TRBJ2-7; D uncertain. CDR3 length: 13 amino acids. V lost 3 bases, J lost 3 bases, and 9 bases lay in between. Germline CDR1 reads WNHNN; CDR2 reads SYGVQD (reference sequence). CDR3 DNA sequence: TGCGCCAGCAGTGAACATCGCCTCTACGAGCAGTACTTC. Its protein product is CASSEHRLYEQYF.

This sequence joins TRBV9 and TRBJ1-4; D might be TRBD1 (5 bases). The CDR3 runs to 14 residues. Trimming took 0 bases from V and 8 from J, leaving 11 bases between them. The V gene's germline CDR1 is SGDLS and CDR2 YYNGEE. This CDR3 reads CASSVGQGREKLFF. The CDR3 DNA reads as TGTGCCAGCAGCGTAGGGCAGGGTAGGGAAAAACTGTTTTTT.

The rearrangement uses TRBV15 and TRBJ1-2; TRBD1 aligns across 9 bases. Looked up from germline, CDR1 is LNHNV and CDR2 is YYDKDF (reference sequence). This CDR3 has 14 amino acids. The V gene end was trimmed by 6 bases and the J gene end by 5 bases; junction bases not matched to a gene: 7. Here the CDR3 DNA reads TGTGCCACCAGATCCGGGACAGGGTCATATGGCTACACCTTC. It specifies CATRSGTGSYGYTF.

This sequence joins TRBV2 and TRBJ2-3; TRBD2 aligns across 12 bases. The CDR3 spans 15 residues. Per the germline V gene, CDR1 is SNHLY and CDR2 is FYNNEI. J was trimmed by 9 bases and V by 4 bases; bases with no gene match: 8. As DNA, the CDR3 is TGTGCCAGCAGTGGGCCTAGCGGGAGGGGAGGAACGCAGTATTTT. This sequence encodes CASSGPSGRGGTQYF. Based on the CDR3 plus reference TRBV2 and TRBJ2-3, the full variable domain is EPEVTQTPSHQVTQMGQEVILRCVPISNHLYFYWYRQILGQKVEFLVSFYNNEISEKSEIFDDQFSVERPDGSNFTLKIRSTKLEDSAMYFCASSGPSGRGGTQYFGPGTRLTVL.

V is TRBV28 and J is TRBJ2-1; D is possibly TRBD1 (6 bases). The V gene lost 8 bases and the J gene lost 2 bases, with 13 bases spanning the gap. The length of the CDR3 is 14 residues. Looked up from germline, CDR1 is MDHEN and CDR2 is SYDVKM. The CDR3 protein is CASYQGSPYNEQFF. The DNA of the CDR3 is TGTGCCAGCTACCAGGGGTCTCCCTACAATGAGCAGTTCTTC.

The rearrangement uses TRBV19 and TRBJ1-1; no clear D gene. The V end lost 3 bases, the J end lost 4 bases, and 3 bases lay between the germline ends. There are 11 residues in the CDR3. Germline loops: CDR1 LNHDA, CDR2 SQIVND (reference sequence). The CDR3 loop reads CASSIGTEAFF. The CDR3, as DNA: TGTGCCAGTAGTATCGGCACTGAAGCTTTCTTT.

The chain employs TRBV29-1 and TRBJ2-5; TRBD2 matches at 10 bases. CDR1 and CDR2 (germline): SQVTM, ANQGSEA. Germline trimming cut 7 bases from V and 5 bases from J; bases unmatched to any gene: 4. CDR3 length equals 12 residues. The CDR3 sequence: CSAASGSETQYF. In nucleotides, the CDR3 is TGCAGCGCCGCTAGCGGGAGTGAGACCCAGTACTTC. Combining the CDR3 with reference TRBV29-1 and TRBJ2-5 gives the whole variable domain SAVISQKPSRDICQRGTSLTIQCQVDSQVTMMFWYRQQPGQSLTLIATANQGSEATYESGFVIDKFPISRPNLTFSTLTVSNMSPEDSSIYLCSAASGSETQYFGPGTRLLVL.